This T cell receptor beta chain was sequenced in a study of T cell responses to AZD1222 COVID-19 vaccine. Study overall: Combined were second doses at about 4 or about 12 weeks.

Findings and limits, study-wide: At baseline, seropositivity was found in only a handful of AZD1222 recipients. Unmutated regions of variants are reportedly targeted by nearly half of spike-specific TCRs.

Sequencing was performed with immunoSEQ multiplex PCR; in TCRdb, only in-frame clones are kept and a portion is missing. The table lists 130,000 to 150,000 clones, 80% to 90% of them singletons. V was clipped by 4 bases and J by 4 bases, with 6 bases between them. The length of the CDR3 is 13 residues. CDR1 SGHKS and CDR2 YYEKEE come from the germline V gene (reference sequence). Regarding this clone: Its antigen is not known.

This clonotype was obtained from an adult in good health. The sequencing here drew on peripheral blood, taken on day 0 of AZD1222 vaccination. The rearrangement joins TRBV5-5 to TRBJ1-6; D not certain. CDR3 in amino acids: CASSPAYNSPLHF. The CDR3 nucleotides read TGTGCCAGCAGCCCGGCATATAATTCACCCCTCCACTTT.